These 31 T cell receptor beta chains were all obtained from the same sample, sequenced in a study of beta chain features in type 1 diabetes. All of the isolated RNA was reverse transcribed, so expressed TCRB transcripts were sequenced. Measured with immunoSEQ multiplex PCR; TCRdb has only the in-frame clones, and not every one. Among hundreds of thousands of clones listed, 15% to 20% were seen once. Sequencing used naive CD4+ T cells from blood. Every receptor here comes from a woman aged 18 to 35 in good health.

V gene TRBV28 combines with J gene TRBJ2-2; D is undetermined. The CDR3 extends over 12 amino acids. V lost 8 bases and J lost 4, with 8 bases in between. The V gene's germline CDR1 is MDHEN and CDR2 SYDVKM. CDR3 residues: CASQSVTGELFF. The CDR3 DNA reads TGTGCCAGCCAATCGGTCACCGGGGAGCTGTTTTTT. Complete variable domain (other parts from reference TRBV28 and TRBJ2-2): DVKVTQSSRYLVKRTGEKVFLECVQDMDHENMFWYRQDPGLGLRLIYFSYDVKMKEKGDIPEGYSVSREKKERFSLILESASTNQTSMYLCASQSVTGELFFGEGSRLTVL.

A remark on this clone: The same CDR3 can be traced to other DNA sequences in this sample. The V and J genes are TRBV7-3 and TRBJ2-5; D is ambiguous. V dropped 4 bases and J dropped 5 bases, with 5 bases sitting between them. Germline CDR1 SGHTA, CDR2 FQGTGA. The CDR3 covers 11 residues. The CDR3 region has the DNA TGTGCCAGCAGCTCCGGGGAGACCCAGTACTTC. It translates to CASSSGETQYF.

This clone has a handful of counts. The V gene is TRBV11-3, the J gene TRBJ2-5; D gene ambiguous. V was clipped by 5 bases and J by 2 bases, with 18 bases between them. Germline V gene data show CDR1 as SGHNT and CDR2 as YENEEA. This CDR3 contains 16 residues. The CDR3 sequence is CASSEGPETQQETQYF. For the CDR3, the DNA is TGTGCCAGCAGCGAAGGACCCGAGACACAACAAGAGACCCAGTACTTC.

This clone was seen a handful of times. The genes are TRBV6-5 and TRBJ2-7, with 9 positions matching TRBD2. Unmatched junction bases numbered 9, after V lost 5 bases and J lost 4 bases. CDR3 size: 15 residues. Germline-derived CDR1 and CDR2 are MNHEY and SVGAGI. CDR3 in amino acids: CASSPASGNIYEQYF. CDR3 in DNA: TGTGCCAGCAGTCCAGCTAGCGGGAACATATACGAGCAGTACTTC.

The gene calls are TRBV5-4 and TRBJ2-2; 12 nucleotides match TRBD2. Losses at the gene ends were 4 bases for V and 4 bases for J; bases not matched to a gene: 5. The CDR3 sequence is 16 residues long. In germline, CDR1 is SGHNT, CDR2 YYREEE (reference sequence). Here the CDR3 DNA reads TGTGCCAGCAGCCTCAAGACTAGCGGGAGCACCGGGGAGCTGTTTTTT. It encodes CASSLKTSGSTGELFF.

This clone appeared a few times. The CDR3 loop reads CASSQEGVDGRYEQYF. The CDR3 bases are TGCGCCAGCAGCCAAGAAGGTGTCGATGGGCGATACGAGCAGTACTTC. This chain uses TRBV4-3 with TRBJ2-7, with D unclear. Per germline, CDR1 LGHNA and CDR2 YSLEER. V gave up 0 bases and J gave up 4 bases, with 16 bases separating them. The length of the CDR3 is 16 residues.

V gene TRBV7-9 combines with J gene TRBJ2-2, with D unresolved. From germline, CDR1 is SEHNR and CDR2 FQNEAQ (reference sequence). The CDR3 sequence is 12 residues long. Trimming left V 3 bases short and J 6 bases short, with 5 bases between. The CDR3 sequence is CASSFSAGELFF. For the CDR3, the DNA is TGTGCCAGCAGCTTTTCGGCCGGGGAGCTGTTTTTT.

The chain employs TRBV5-5 and TRBJ2-3; no clear D. V was trimmed by 3 bases and J by 2 bases, leaving 4 bases between them. The CDR3 consists of 12 residues. The germline V gene encodes CDR1 SGHKS and CDR2 YYEKEE (reference sequence). The CDR3 nucleotides are TGTGCCAGCAGCTCCTACACAGATACGCAGTATTTT. Protein product: CASSSYTDTQYF.

V gene TRBV29-1 combines with J gene TRBJ2-3; 7 nucleotides match TRBD1. The trim removed 7 bases at V and 3 bases at J, leaving 10 bases unmatched. Germline loops: CDR1 SQVTM, CDR2 ANQGSEA. The CDR3 runs to 14 residues. CDR3: CSGEQGPGTDTQYF. DNA for the CDR3: TGCAGCGGCGAACAGGGGCCGGGGACAGATACGCAGTATTTT.

This clone was detected a few times. This chain joins TRBV5-4 and TRBJ2-7; D is undetermined. V gave up 5 bases and J gave up 3 bases, with 6 bases separating them. CDR1 is SGHNT and CDR2 is YYREEE in the germline V gene (reference sequence). The CDR3 is 11 residues long. Here the CDR3 DNA reads TGTGCCAGCAGTGGAAACTACGAGCAGTACTTC. Residues: CASSGNYEQYF.

The rearrangement joins TRBV28 to TRBJ2-4, with D unclear. Germline values: CDR1 MDHEN, CDR2 SYDVKM. The CDR3 spans 13 residues. Trimming pared 1 base from V and 0 bases from J, leaving 1 base between. CDR3: CASSLSAKNIQYF. In DNA form, the CDR3 reads TGTGCCAGCAGTTTATCAGCCAAAAACATTCAGTACTTC. Full variable domain (remainder filled in from reference TRBV28 and TRBJ2-4): DVKVTQSSRYLVKRTGEKVFLECVQDMDHENMFWYRQDPGLGLRLIYFSYDVKMKEKGDIPEGYSVSREKKERFSLILESASTNQTSMYLCASSLSAKNIQYFGAGTRLSVL.

This clone was counted between two and nine times. The chain uses TRBV7-9 and TRBJ2-6, with D perhaps matching TRBD1 or TRBD2 (6 bases each). The ends were cut back, 3 bases at V and 0 bases at J, with 12 bases in the middle. The germline V gene encodes CDR1 SEHNR and CDR2 FQNEAQ (reference sequence). This CDR3 has 17 residues. The CDR3 sequence is CASSFPGGPSGANVLTF. The CDR3 nucleotides read TGTGCCAGCAGCTTCCCCGGGGGCCCCTCTGGGGCCAACGTCCTGACTTTC.

The CDR3, as DNA: TGTGCCAGCAGCGAGGGACTAGCCGACAATGAGCAGTTCTTC. Protein product: CASSEGLADNEQFF. The rearrangement uses TRBV7-9 and TRBJ2-1; TRBD2 matches at 9 bases. Trimming cost V 5 bases and J 5 bases; bases outside gene matches: 4. This CDR3 region has 14 residues. From germline, CDR1 is SEHNR and CDR2 FQNEAQ (reference sequence).

This chain joins TRBV29-1 and TRBJ2-3; no clear D gene. Germline V gene data show CDR1 as SQVTM and CDR2 as ANQGSEA. Between the trimmed V and J ends, which lost 4 bases and 0 bases, there was a span of 5 bases. The CDR3 runs 12 residues. CDR3 bases: TGCAGCGTTGCCACCAGCACAGATACGCAGTATTTT. This gives the protein CSVATSTDTQYF.

This clone was observed a handful of times. The chain is built from TRBV10-3 and TRBJ2-1; no clear D. CDR3 size: 16 residues. The germline CDR1 and CDR2 sequences are ENHRY and SYGVKD. The V end was cut by 5 bases, the J end by 4 bases, with 18 bases between. This CDR3 reads CAISNVQTVIYNEQFF. The CDR3 DNA reads as TGTGCCATCAGTAATGTGCAGACTGTTATTTACAATGAGCAGTTCTTC.

This chain connects TRBV6-5 to TRBJ2-7; D unclear. The CDR3 consists of 16 residues. Trimming removed 2 bases at V and 2 bases at J, with 16 bases between. Germline V gene lookup returns CDR1 MNHEY and CDR2 SVGAGI. CDR3 in DNA: TGTGCCAGCAGTTACGCAAATTGGTCCCCCACCTACGAGCAGTACTTC. This gives the protein CASSYANWSPTYEQYF.

V gene TRBV28 combines with J gene TRBJ2-7; 9 positions match TRBD1. CDR3 length: 14 residues. Germline CDR1 and CDR2: MDHEN and SYDVKM. V was clipped by 3 bases and J by 7 bases; unmatched bases: 7. In DNA form, the CDR3 reads TGTGCCAGCAGTTTTCGATACAGGGGGCGAGAGCAGTACTTC. Residues: CASSFRYRGREQYF.

In the case of this clone: The sample carries other DNA sequences with the same CDR3. This chain links TRBV6-6 with TRBJ1-1; D remains unclear. The germline V gene has CDR1 MNHNY and CDR2 SVGAGI (reference sequence). Trimming took off 3 bases at V and 0 bases at J, with 2 bases between the two ends. This CDR3 spans 12 amino acids. The CDR3 spells CASSYVNTEAFF. DNA for the CDR3: TGTGCCAGCAGTTATGTGAACACTGAAGCTTTCTTT.

The CDR3 DNA sequence: TGCGCCAGCAGGGCTTCCGGCAATCAGCCCCAGCATTTT. This sequence encodes CASRASGNQPQHF. The V and J genes are TRBV10-2 and TRBJ1-5; unclear D gene. V was shortened by 6 bases and J by 2 bases, with 8 bases between the two germline ends. The CDR3 loop spans 13 amino acids. Per the germline V gene, CDR1 is WSHSY and CDR2 is SAAADI.

This clone was counted only a few times. DNA of the CDR3: TGTGCCAGCAGCCGAAGGGCGGCTAGCGGGAGGGCCGACGAGCAGTACTTC. Amino acids: CASSRRAASGRADEQYF. V and J are TRBV4-2 and TRBJ2-7, with TRBD2 matching 12 bases. With 4 bases clipped from V and 5 bases from J, the junction kept 12 bases outside the gene matches. CDR1 LGHNA and CDR2 YNFKEQ come from the germline V gene. This CDR3 is 17 amino acids long.

This clone was observed a handful of times. The chain couples TRBV28 to TRBJ1-2; D not resolved. Looked up from germline, CDR1 is MDHEN and CDR2 is SYDVKM. V shed 5 bases and J shed 2 bases, with 15 bases lying between them. The CDR3 is 15 residues long. CDR3 residues: CASSPEPRPNYGYTF. CDR3 nucleotide sequence: TGTGCCAGCAGTCCAGAACCGAGGCCGAACTATGGCTACACCTTC.

Only a few counts were recorded for this clone. The chain combines TRBV7-3 with TRBJ2-7, with 8 bases matching TRBD1. Germline assignment: CDR1 SGHTA and CDR2 FQGTGA. The V segment lost 2 bases and the J segment 7 bases; nucleotides outside the gene matches: 4. This CDR3 contains 13 residues. In DNA, the CDR3 is TGTGCCAGCAGCTTAGGACAGGGCAGGGAGCAGTACTTC. This sequence encodes CASSLGQGREQYF.

This clone was seen more than once but under ten times. The chain combines TRBV18 with TRBJ1-1; no reliable D call. Germline V CDR1 and CDR2: KGHSH, LQKENI. Trimming pared 1 base from V and 0 bases from J, leaving 12 bases between. This CDR3 has 16 residues. The DNA of the CDR3 is TGTGCCAGCTCACCACACGCGGTCGCCATGAACACTGAAGCTTTCTTT. Protein product: CASSPHAVAMNTEAFF.

The chain joins TRBV6-6 to TRBJ2-3; 7 bases agree with TRBD1. Unmatched junction bases numbered 8, after V lost 7 bases and J lost 4 bases. Germline V lookup: CDR1 MNHNY, CDR2 SVGAGI (reference sequence). The CDR3 is made up of 14 amino acids. The DNA of the CDR3 is TGTGCCAGCACCCGGACAGGTTCCCCAGATACGCAGTATTTT. Encoded protein: CASTRTGSPDTQYF.

A few counts support this clone. The chain links TRBV7-9 to TRBJ1-1, with a possible D match to TRBD1 (5 bases). Trimming left V 5 bases short and J 1 base short, with 11 bases between. CDR1 is SEHNR and CDR2 is FQNEAQ in the germline V gene (reference sequence). The CDR3 sequence is 14 residues long. CDR3 loop: CASSKQATNTEAFF. The CDR3 DNA sequence: TGTGCCAGCAGCAAACAGGCTACGAACACTGAAGCTTTCTTT.

This chain joins TRBV5-4 and TRBJ1-5, with D tentatively TRBD1 (5 bases). This CDR3 contains 12 residues. Trimming removed 4 bases at V and 6 bases at J, with 8 bases between. Germline V gives CDR1 SGHNT, CDR2 YYREEE (reference sequence). CDR3 coding DNA: TGTGCCAGCAGCAATCAGGGTCAGCCCCAGCATTTT. Amino acids: CASSNQGQPQHF. Based on the CDR3 plus reference TRBV5-4 and TRBJ1-5, the full variable domain is ETGVTQSPTHLIKTRGQQVTLRCSSQSGHNTVSWYQQALGQGPQFIFQYYREEENGRGNFPPRFSGLQFPNYSSELNVNALELDDSALYLCASSNQGQPQHFGDGTRLSIL.

This clone was recorded a few times. The chain links TRBV2 to TRBJ2-1, with a possible D match to TRBD1 (6 bases). Germline V gene lookup returns CDR1 SNHLY and CDR2 FYNNEI. The V end lost 4 bases, the J end lost 8 bases, and 15 bases lay between the germline ends. The CDR3 extends over 14 amino acids. The CDR3 DNA reads TGTGCCAGCAGTGGACGAACAGGGTTCCATGAGCAGTTCTTC. Protein product: CASSGRTGFHEQFF. The variable domain in full, with the rest retrieved from reference TRBV2 and TRBJ2-1, is EPEVTQTPSHQVTQMGQEVILRCVPISNHLYFYWYRQILGQKVEFLVSFYNNEISEKSEIFDDQFSVERPDGSNFTLKIRSTKLEDSAMYFCASSGRTGFHEQFFGPGTRLTVL.

This sequence joins TRBV18 and TRBJ2-7, with a possible D match to TRBD1 (6 bases). This CDR3 is 13 amino acids long. Between the trimmed V and J ends, which lost 5 bases and 5 bases, there was a span of 13 bases. Germline CDR1 reads KGHSH; CDR2 reads LQKENI. Here the CDR3 DNA reads TGTGCCAGCTCAATGCAGGGGTCTCACGAGCAGTACTTC. Its translation: CASSMQGSHEQYF.

The J gene is TRBJ2-2, the V gene TRBV19; TRBD2 agrees at 8 bases. The CDR3 length is 15 residues. Germline-derived CDR1 and CDR2 are LNHDA and SQIVND (reference sequence). Trimming cost V 6 bases and J 5 bases; bases outside gene matches: 8. CDR3 sequence: CASSGRAGWTGELFF. In DNA form, the CDR3 reads TGTGCCAGTAGCGGGAGGGCCGGTTGGACCGGGGAGCTGTTTTTT.

In this sample, this clone turned up a few times. The V call is TRBV6-1, the J call TRBJ2-5; D uncertain. The CDR3 sequence is 11 residues long. From germline, CDR1 is MNHNS and CDR2 SASEGT. V was trimmed by 6 bases and J by 5 bases, leaving 7 bases between them. This chain's CDR3 is CASRAGETQYF. The CDR3 coding sequence is TGTGCCAGCAGGGCCGGGGAGACCCAGTACTTC.

The chain uses TRBV7-3 and TRBJ2-5; weak D call: TRBD2 (5 bases). The CDR3 runs 14 residues. The V end was cut by 5 bases, the J end by 1 base, with 11 bases between. Germline loops: CDR1 SGHTA, CDR2 FQGTGA. Here the CDR3 DNA reads TGTGCCAGCAGCATCTCGGGAACCCAAGAGACCCAGTACTTC. Protein product: CASSISGTQETQYF.